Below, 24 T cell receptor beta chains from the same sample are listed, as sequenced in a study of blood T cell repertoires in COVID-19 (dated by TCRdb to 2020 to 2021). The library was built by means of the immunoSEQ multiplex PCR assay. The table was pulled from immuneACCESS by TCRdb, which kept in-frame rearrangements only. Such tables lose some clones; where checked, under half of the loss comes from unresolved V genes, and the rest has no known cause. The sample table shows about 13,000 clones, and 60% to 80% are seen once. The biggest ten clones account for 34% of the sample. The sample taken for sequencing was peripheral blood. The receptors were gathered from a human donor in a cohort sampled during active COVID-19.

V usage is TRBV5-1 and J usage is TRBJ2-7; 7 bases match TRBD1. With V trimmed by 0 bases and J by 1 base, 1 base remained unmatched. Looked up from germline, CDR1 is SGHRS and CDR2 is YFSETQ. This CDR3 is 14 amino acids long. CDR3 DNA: TGCGCCAGCAGCTTGGAGGGACAGTCCTACGAGCAGTACTTC. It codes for CASSLEGQSYEQYF.

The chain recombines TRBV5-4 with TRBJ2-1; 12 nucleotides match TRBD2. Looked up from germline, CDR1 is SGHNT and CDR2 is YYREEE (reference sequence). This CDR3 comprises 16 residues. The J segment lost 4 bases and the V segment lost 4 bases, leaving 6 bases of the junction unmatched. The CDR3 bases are TGTGCCAGCAGCGCAACTAGCGGGGGGTCTTACAATGAGCAGTTCTTC. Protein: CASSATSGGSYNEQFF.

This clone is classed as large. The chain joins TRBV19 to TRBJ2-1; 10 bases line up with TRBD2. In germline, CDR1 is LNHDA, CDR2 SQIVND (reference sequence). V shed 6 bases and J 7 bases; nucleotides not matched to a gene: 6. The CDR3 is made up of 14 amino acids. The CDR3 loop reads CASSPLAGRNEQFF. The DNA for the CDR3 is TGTGCCAGTAGCCCACTAGCGGGGAGGAATGAGCAGTTCTTC.

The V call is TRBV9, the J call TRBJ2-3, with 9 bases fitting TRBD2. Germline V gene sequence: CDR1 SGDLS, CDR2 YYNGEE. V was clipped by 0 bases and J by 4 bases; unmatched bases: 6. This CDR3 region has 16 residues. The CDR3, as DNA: TGTGCCAGCAGCGTAGCTGGCGGGGGGGCATCAGATACGCAGTATTTT. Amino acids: CASSVAGGGASDTQYF.

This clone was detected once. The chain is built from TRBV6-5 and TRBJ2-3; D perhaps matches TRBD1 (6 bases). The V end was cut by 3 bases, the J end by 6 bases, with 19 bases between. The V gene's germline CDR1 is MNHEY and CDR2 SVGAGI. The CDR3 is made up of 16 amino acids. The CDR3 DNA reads TGTGCCAGCAGTTATGTTGGGACATCGGCTATGGATACGCAGTATTTT. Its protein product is CASSYVGTSAMDTQYF.

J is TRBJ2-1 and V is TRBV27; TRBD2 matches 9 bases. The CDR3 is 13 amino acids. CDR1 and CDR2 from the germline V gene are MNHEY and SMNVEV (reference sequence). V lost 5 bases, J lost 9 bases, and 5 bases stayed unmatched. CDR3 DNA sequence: TGTGCCAGCAGTCTAAATAGCGGGGGTGAGCAGTTCTTC. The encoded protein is CASSLNSGGEQFF.

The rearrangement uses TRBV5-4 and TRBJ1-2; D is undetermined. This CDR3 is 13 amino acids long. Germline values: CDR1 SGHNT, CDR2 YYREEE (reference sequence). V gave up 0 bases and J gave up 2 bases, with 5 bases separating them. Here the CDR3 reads CASSLGENYGYTF. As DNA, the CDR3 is TGTGCCAGCAGCTTGGGGGAGAACTATGGCTACACCTTC. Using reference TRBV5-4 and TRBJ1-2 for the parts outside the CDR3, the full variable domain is ETGVTQSPTHLIKTRGQQVTLRCSSQSGHNTVSWYQQALGQGPQFIFQYYREEENGRGNFPPRFSGLQFPNYSSELNVNALELDDSALYLCASSLGENYGYTFGSGTRLTVV.

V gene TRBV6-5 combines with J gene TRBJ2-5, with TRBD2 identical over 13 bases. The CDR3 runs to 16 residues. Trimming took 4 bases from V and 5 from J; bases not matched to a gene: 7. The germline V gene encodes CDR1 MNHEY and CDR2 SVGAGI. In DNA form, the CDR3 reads TGTGCCAGCAGTTTCGGACTAGCGGGAGTCCGGGAGACCCAGTACTTC. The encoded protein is CASSFGLAGVRETQYF.

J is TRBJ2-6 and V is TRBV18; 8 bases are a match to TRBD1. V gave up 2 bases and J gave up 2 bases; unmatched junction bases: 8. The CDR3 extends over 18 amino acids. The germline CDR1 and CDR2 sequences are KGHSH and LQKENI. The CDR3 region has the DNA TGTGCCAGCTCACCAACAGGACAGGGTTGGACTGGGGCCAACGTCCTGACTTTC. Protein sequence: CASSPTGQGWTGANVLTF.

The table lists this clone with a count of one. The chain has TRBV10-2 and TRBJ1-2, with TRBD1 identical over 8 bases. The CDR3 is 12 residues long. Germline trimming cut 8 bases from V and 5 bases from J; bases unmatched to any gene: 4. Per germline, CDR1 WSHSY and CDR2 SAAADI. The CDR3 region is CASQGAEYGYTF. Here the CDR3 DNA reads TGCGCCAGCCAGGGGGCAGAATATGGCTACACCTTC.

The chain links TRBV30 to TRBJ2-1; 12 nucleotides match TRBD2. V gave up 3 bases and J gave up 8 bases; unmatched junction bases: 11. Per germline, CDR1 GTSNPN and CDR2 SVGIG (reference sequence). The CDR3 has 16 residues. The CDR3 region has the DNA TGTGCCTGGAGGCTAAGTCTAGCGGGGGGGCTGGATGAGCAGTTCTTC. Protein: CAWRLSLAGGLDEQFF.

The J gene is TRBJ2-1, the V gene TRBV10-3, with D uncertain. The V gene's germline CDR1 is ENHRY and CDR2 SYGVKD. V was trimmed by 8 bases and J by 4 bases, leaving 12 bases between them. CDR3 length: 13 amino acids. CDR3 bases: TGTGCCATCCGAGACTCCCTGTACAATGAGCAGTTCTTC. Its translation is CAIRDSLYNEQFF.

Here the CDR3 DNA reads TGTGCCAGCAGCCAAGAACGGGCAGGGGACAACTACGAGCAGTACTTC. This translates into CASSQERAGDNYEQYF. The chain uses TRBV4-2 and TRBJ2-7; tentatively, D is TRBD1 (6 bases). The length of the CDR3 is 16 residues. V dropped 0 bases and J dropped 3 bases, with 15 bases sitting between them. Germline CDR1 and CDR2: LGHNA and YNFKEQ.

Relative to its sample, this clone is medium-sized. CDR3 in DNA: TGTGCCAGCAGCCCAGCGACAGGGGCTTTGTACTATGGCTACACCTTC. Amino acid sequence: CASSPATGALYYGYTF. This sequence joins TRBV7-9 and TRBJ1-2; 8 bases match TRBD1. V shed 5 bases and J 3 bases; nucleotides not matched to a gene: 11. From germline, CDR1 is SEHNR and CDR2 FQNEAQ (reference sequence). This CDR3 is 16 amino acids long.

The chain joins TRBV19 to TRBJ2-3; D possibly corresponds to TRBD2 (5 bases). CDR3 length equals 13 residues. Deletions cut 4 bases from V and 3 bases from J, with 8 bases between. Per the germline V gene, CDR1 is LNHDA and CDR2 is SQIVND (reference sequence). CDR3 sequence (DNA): TGTGCCAGTAGTACTTCGGGGACAGATACGCAGTATTTT. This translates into CASSTSGTDTQYF.

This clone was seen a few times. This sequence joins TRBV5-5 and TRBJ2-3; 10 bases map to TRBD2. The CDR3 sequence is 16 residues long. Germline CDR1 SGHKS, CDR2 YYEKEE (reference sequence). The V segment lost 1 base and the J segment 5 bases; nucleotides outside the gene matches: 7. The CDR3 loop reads CASSLPSGGSGDTQYF. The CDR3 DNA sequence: TGTGCCAGCAGCTTGCCTAGCGGGGGTTCCGGAGATACGCAGTATTTT.

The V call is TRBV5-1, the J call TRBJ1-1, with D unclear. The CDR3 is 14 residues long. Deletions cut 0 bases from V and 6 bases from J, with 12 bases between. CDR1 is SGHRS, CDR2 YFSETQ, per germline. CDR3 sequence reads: CASSLDAGWAEAFF. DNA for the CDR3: TGCGCCAGCAGCTTGGATGCGGGGTGGGCTGAAGCTTTCTTT.

The CDR3 sequence: CASSMGRTDTQYF. CDR3 nucleotide sequence: TGTGCCAGTAGTATGGGGAGGACAGATACGCAGTATTTT. V is TRBV19 and J is TRBJ2-3, with D possibly TRBD2 on 6 matching bases. The germline CDR1 and CDR2 sequences are LNHDA and SQIVND (reference sequence). The V end was cut by 3 bases, the J end by 3 bases, with 7 bases between. This CDR3 region has 13 residues. Full variable domain (rest looked up from reference TRBV19 and TRBJ2-3): DGGITQSPKYLFRKEGQNVTLSCEQNLNHDAMYWYRQDPGQGLRLIYYSQIVNDFQKGDIAEGYSVSREKKESFPLTVTSAQKNPTAFYLCASSMGRTDTQYFGPGTRLTVL.

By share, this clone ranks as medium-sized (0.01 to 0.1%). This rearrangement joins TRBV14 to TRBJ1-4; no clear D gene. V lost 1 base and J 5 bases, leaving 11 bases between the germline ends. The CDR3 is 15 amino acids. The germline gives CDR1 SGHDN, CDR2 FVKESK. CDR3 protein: CASSQGLGRNEKLFF. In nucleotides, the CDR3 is TGTGCCAGCAGCCAAGGATTAGGGAGAAATGAAAAACTGTTTTTT.

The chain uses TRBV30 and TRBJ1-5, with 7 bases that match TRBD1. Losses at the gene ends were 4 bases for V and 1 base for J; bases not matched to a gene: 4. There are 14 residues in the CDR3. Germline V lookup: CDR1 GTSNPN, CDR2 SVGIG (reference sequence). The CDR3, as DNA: TGTGCCTGGAATAGGGGGCTAAGCAATCAGCCCCAGCATTTT. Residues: CAWNRGLSNQPQHF.

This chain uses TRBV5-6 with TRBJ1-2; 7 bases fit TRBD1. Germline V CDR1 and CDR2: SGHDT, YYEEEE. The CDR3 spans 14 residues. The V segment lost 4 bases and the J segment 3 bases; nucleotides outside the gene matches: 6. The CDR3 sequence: CASSPTGTDYGYTF. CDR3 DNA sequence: TGTGCCAGCAGCCCAACCGGGACAGACTATGGCTACACCTTC.

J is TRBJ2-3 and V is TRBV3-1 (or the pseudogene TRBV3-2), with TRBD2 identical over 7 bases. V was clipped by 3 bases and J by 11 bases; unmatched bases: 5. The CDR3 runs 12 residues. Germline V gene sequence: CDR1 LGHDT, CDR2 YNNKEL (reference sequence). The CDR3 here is CASSHGTTMQYF. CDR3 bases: TGTGCCAGCAGCCATGGGACTACTATGCAGTATTTT.

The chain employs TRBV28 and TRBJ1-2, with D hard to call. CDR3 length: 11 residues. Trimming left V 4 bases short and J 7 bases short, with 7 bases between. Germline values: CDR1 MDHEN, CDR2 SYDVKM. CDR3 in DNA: TGTGCCAGCAGTTCAAGCTTTGGCTACACCTTC. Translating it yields CASSSSFGYTF.

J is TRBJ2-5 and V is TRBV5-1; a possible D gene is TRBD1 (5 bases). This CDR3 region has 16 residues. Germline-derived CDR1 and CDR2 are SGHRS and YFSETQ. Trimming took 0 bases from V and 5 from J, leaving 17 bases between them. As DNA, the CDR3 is TGCGCCAGCAGCTTGGCTGGACACCAAGGACGGGAGACCCAGTACTTC. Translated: CASSLAGHQGRETQYF.